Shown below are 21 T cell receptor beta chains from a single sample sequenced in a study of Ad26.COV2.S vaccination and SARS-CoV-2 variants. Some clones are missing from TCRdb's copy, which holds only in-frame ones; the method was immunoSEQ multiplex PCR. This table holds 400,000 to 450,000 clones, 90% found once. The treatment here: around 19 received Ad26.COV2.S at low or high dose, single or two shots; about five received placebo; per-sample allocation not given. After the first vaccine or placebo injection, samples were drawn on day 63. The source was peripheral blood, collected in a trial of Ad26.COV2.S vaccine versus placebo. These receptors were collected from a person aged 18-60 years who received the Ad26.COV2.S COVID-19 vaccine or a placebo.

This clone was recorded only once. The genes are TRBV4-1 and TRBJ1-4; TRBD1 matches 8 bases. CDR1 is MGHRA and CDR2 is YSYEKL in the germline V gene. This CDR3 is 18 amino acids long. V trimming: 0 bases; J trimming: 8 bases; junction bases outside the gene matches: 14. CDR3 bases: TGCGCCAGCAGCCAAGATTTAGGACAGGGTTTTTCTCTAGAAAAACTGTTTTTT. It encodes CASSQDLGQGFSLEKLFF.

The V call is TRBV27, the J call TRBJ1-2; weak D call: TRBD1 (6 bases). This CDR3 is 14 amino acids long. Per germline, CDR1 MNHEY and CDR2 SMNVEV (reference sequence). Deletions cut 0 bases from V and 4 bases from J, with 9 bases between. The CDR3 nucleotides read TGTGCCAGCAGTTTATCGGGGGGCATCTATGGCTACACCTTC. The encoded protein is CASSLSGGIYGYTF.

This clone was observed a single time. CDR3 bases: TGTGCCAGCAGCATTAGCGGGAGCCCCTACAATGAGCAGTTCTTC. The encoded protein is CASSISGSPYNEQFF. This chain connects TRBV9 to TRBJ2-1, with 9 bases that match TRBD2. Germline V gene data show CDR1 as SGDLS and CDR2 as YYNGEE. The CDR3 runs to 15 residues. V was clipped by 4 bases and J by 2 bases; unmatched bases: 4. Full variable domain (remainder filled in from reference TRBV9 and TRBJ2-1): DSGVTQTPKHLITATGQRVTLRCSPRSGDLSVYWYQQSLDQGLQFLIQYYNGEERAKGNILERFSAQQFPDLHSELNLSSLELGDSALYFCASSISGSPYNEQFFGPGTRLTVL.

The CDR3 loop reads CSVDGTSGSPDTQYF. The CDR3 coding sequence is TGCAGCGTCGATGGGACTAGCGGGTCCCCAGATACGCAGTATTTT. This chain links TRBV29-1 with TRBJ2-3; 12 bases are a match to TRBD2. The trim removed 6 bases at V and 4 bases at J, leaving 8 bases unmatched. The CDR3 runs 15 residues. Looked up from germline, CDR1 is SQVTM and CDR2 is ANQGSEA.

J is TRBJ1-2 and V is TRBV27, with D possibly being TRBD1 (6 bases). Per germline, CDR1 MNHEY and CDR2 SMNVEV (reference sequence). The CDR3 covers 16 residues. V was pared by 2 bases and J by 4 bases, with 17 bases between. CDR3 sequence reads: CASSLRGLAGTYGYTF. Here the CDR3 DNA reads TGTGCCAGCAGTTTAAGGGGGTTGGCAGGGACCTATGGCTACACCTTC.

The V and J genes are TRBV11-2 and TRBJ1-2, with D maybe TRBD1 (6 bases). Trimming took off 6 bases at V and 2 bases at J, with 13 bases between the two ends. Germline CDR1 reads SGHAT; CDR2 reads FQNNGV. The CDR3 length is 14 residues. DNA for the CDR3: TGTGCCAGCAGAGGGACATTAGAGAACTATGGCTACACCTTC. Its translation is CASRGTLENYGYTF.

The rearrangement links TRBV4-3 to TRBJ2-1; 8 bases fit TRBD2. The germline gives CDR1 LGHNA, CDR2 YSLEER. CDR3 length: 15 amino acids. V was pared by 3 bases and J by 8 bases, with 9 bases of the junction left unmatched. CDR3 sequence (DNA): TGCGCCAGCAGCCACCAAAGCGGGAGATATGATGAGCAGTTCTTC. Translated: CASSHQSGRYDEQFF.

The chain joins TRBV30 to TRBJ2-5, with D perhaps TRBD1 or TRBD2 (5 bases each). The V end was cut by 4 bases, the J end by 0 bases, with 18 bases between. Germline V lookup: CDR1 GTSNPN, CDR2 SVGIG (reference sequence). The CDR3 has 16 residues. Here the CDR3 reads CAWTPGGGLYQETQYF. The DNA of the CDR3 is TGTGCCTGGACCCCTGGGGGTGGCCTTTACCAAGAGACCCAGTACTTC.

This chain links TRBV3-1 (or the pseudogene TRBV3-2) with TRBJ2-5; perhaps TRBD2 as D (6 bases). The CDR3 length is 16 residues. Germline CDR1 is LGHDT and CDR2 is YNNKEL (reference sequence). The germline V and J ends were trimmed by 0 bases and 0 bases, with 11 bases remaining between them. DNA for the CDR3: TGTGCCAGCAGCCAAGAGGGGGGACGGAACCAAGAGACCCAGTACTTC. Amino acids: CASSQEGGRNQETQYF.

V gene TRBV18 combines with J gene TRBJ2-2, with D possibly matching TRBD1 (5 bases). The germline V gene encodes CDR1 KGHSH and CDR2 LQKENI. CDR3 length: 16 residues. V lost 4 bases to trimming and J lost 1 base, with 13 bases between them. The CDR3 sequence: CASSLQVGVNTGELFF. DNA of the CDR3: TGTGCCAGCTCACTCCAGGTAGGGGTGAACACCGGGGAGCTGTTTTTT.

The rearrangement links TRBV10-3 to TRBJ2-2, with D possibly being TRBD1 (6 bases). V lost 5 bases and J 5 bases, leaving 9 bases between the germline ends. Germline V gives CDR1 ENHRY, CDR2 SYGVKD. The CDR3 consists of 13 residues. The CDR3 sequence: CAISLQGTGELFF. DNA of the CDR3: TGTGCCATCAGTTTACAGGGAACCGGGGAGCTGTTTTTT.

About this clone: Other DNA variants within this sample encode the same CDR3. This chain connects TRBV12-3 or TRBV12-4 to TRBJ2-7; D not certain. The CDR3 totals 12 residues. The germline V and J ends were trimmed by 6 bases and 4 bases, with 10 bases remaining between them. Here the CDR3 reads CASSSQAYEQYF. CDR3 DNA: TGTGCCAGCAGCTCACAAGCATACGAGCAGTACTTC.

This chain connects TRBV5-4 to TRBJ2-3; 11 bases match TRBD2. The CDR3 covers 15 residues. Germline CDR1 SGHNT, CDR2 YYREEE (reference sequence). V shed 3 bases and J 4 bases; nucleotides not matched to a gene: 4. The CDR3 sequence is CASSSLAGGADTQYF. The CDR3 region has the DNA TGTGCCAGCAGCTCGCTAGCGGGAGGTGCAGATACGCAGTATTTT.

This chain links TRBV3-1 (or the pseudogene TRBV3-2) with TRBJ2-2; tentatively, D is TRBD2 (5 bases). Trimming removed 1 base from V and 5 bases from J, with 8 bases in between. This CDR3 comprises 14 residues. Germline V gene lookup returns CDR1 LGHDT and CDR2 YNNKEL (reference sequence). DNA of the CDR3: TGTGCCAGCAGCCAAGGACTACCTACCGGGGAGCTGTTTTTT. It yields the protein CASSQGLPTGELFF.

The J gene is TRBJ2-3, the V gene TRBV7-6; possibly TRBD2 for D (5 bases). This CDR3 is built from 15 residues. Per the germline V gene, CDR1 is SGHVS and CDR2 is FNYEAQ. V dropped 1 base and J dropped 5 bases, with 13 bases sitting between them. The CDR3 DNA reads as TGTGCCAGCAGCTTAGGCAACGGGGTTGGAGATACGCAGTATTTT. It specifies CASSLGNGVGDTQYF.

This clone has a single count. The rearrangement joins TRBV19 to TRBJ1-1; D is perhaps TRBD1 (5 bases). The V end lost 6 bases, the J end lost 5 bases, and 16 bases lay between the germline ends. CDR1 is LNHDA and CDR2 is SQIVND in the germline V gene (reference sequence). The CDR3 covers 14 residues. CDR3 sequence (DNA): TGTGCCAGTAGCCCAGGGTTTTCGGGTACTGAAGCTTTCTTT. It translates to CASSPGFSGTEAFF.

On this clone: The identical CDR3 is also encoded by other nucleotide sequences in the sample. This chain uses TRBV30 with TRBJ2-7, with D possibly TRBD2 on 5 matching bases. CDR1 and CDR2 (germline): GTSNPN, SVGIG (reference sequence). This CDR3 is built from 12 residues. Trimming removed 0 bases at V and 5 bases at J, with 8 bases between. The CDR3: CAWSVLGNEQYF. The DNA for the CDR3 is TGTGCCTGGAGTGTACTCGGGAACGAGCAGTACTTC.

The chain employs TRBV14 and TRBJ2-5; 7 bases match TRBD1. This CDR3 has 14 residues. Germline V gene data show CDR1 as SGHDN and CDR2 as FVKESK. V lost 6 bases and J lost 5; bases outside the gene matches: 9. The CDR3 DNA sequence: TGTGCCAGCAGTCGACAGGGCGGGTTTGAGACCCAGTACTTC. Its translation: CASSRQGGFETQYF.

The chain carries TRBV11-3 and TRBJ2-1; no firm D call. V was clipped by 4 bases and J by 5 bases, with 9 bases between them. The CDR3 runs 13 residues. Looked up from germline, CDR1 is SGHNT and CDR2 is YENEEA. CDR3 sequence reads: CASSSWEHNEQFF. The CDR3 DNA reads TGTGCCAGCAGCTCGTGGGAACACAATGAGCAGTTCTTC.

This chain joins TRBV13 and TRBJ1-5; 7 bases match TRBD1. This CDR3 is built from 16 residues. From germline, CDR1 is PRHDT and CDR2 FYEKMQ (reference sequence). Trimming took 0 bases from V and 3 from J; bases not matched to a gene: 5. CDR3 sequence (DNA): TGTGCCAGCAGCTTAGGCCTGACAGGGCCCAATCAGCCCCAGCATTTT. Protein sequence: CASSLGLTGPNQPQHF.

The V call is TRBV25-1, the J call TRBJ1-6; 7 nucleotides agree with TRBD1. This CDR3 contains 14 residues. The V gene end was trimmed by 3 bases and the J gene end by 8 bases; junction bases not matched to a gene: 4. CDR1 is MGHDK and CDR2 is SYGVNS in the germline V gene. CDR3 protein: CASSDWDRDSPLHF. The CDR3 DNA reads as TGTGCCAGCAGTGATTGGGACAGAGATTCACCCCTCCACTTT. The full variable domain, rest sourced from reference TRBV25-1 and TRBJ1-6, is EADIYQTPRYLVIGTGKKITLECSQTMGHDKMYWYQQDPGMELHLIHYSYGVNSTEKGDLSSESTVSRIRTEHFPLTLESARPSHTSQYLCASSDWDRDSPLHFGNGTRLTVT.